The 6 T cell receptor beta chains in this list originate from one sample, sequenced in a study of T cells in Graves' hyperthyroidism and ophthalmopathy. RNA transcripts gave rise to amplified TCR beta CDR3 regions. During a first-round RT-PCR of the TCR CDR3, the HTBI primer set was used. TCRdb fed the multiplex PCR reads into MiXCR, producing one record per CDR3 protein. Seen here are a few hundred thousand distinct CDR3 sequences, about a sixth observed once, and the top ten hold around 3.5%. The specimen was blood. The origin of the receptors is a woman between 40 and 50 years old with Graves' ophthalmopathy.

This clonotype was seen just once. The chain recombines TRBV24-1 with TRBJ1-2, with unresolved D. CDR1 and CDR2 (germline): KGHDR, SFDVKD. The CDR3 contains 12 residues. Trimming cost V 8 bases and J 4 bases, with 10 bases left between them. The CDR3 DNA reads TGTGCCACCATTGGACGGCCCTATGGCTACACCTTC. Amino acid sequence: CATIGRPYGYTF.

This clonotype has a count of ten or more. The V and J genes are TRBV3-1 and TRBJ1-6; the D is unclear. V was shortened by 3 bases and J by 9 bases, with 15 bases between the two germline ends. The germline V gene encodes CDR1 LGHDT and CDR2 YNNKEL (reference sequence). This CDR3 comprises 15 residues. The CDR3 nucleotides read TGTGCCAGCAGCCATGGTTGGGTCGGAATTTCACCCCTCCACTTT. This encodes CASSHGWVGISPLHF.

Ten or more counts support this clonotype. The V gene is TRBV3-1, the J gene TRBJ2-7; TRBD1 matches at 8 bases. The CDR3 is made up of 14 amino acids. Germline V gene lookup returns CDR1 LGHDT and CDR2 YNNKEL (reference sequence). With 7 bases clipped from V and 3 bases from J, the junction kept 8 bases outside the gene matches. The CDR3 DNA follows: TGTGCCAGCAATACGCTAGGACAGGGCTACGAGCAGTACTTC. It is translated as CASNTLGQGYEQYF.

At least ten counts were recorded for this clonotype. The rearrangement links TRBV6-6 to TRBJ2-5, with a weak D call TRBD1 (7 bases). V gave up 2 bases and J gave up 1 base, with 14 bases separating them. The length of the CDR3 is 16 residues. Per the germline V gene, CDR1 is MNHNY and CDR2 is SVGAGI (reference sequence). The CDR3 nucleotides read TGTGCCAGCAGTTACCGACAGGGCGGGACCCAAGAGACCCAGTACTTC. Protein product: CASSYRQGGTQETQYF.

This sequence joins TRBV9 and TRBJ2-5, with D possibly being TRBD2 (5 bases). The germline V gene has CDR1 SGDLS and CDR2 YYNGEE. V was clipped by 7 bases and J by 1 base, with 17 bases between them. The CDR3 loop spans 15 amino acids. The CDR3 protein is CASGRSGISQETQYF. CDR3 coding DNA: TGTGCCAGCGGCCGGTCCGGGATAAGCCAAGAGACCCAGTACTTC.

Ten or more counts support this clonotype. The CDR3 DNA is TGTGCCAGCAGTAAAAGACTAGCGGGAGATGAGCAGTTCTTC. Translation: CASSKRLAGDEQFF. This chain uses TRBV2 with TRBJ2-1; TRBD2 agrees at 12 bases. Losses at the gene ends were 5 bases for V and 8 bases for J; bases not matched to a gene: 4. The germline V gene encodes CDR1 SNHLY and CDR2 FYNNEI. The CDR3 consists of 14 residues.